One and the same sample provided the 13 T cell receptor beta chains below, sequenced in a study of CD4 T cells in relation to SARS-CoV-2 and coronaviruses. Measured with immunoSEQ multiplex PCR; TCRdb has only the in-frame clones, and not every one. The sample includes some 35,000 clones, under 90% of them seen just once. Antigens for these TCRs are unknown. Sequencing was performed on naive CD4+ T cells from PBMCs, cultured in vitro. The subset denotes: naive CD4+ T cells isolated by negative enrichment. The receptor source for this set is an adult with COVID-19.

The V gene is TRBV27, the J gene TRBJ2-6, with D possibly TRBD2 on 5 matching bases. CDR3 length: 16 amino acids. The germline V and J ends were trimmed by 3 bases and 0 bases, with 9 bases remaining between them. Germline V gene data show CDR1 as MNHEY and CDR2 as SMNVEV (reference sequence). The CDR3 here is CASSFGLNSGANVLTF. The CDR3 coding sequence is TGTGCCAGCAGTTTCGGACTGAACTCTGGGGCCAACGTCCTGACTTTC.

This chain uses TRBV20-1 with TRBJ1-2, with no clear D. V lost 5 bases to trimming and J lost 5 bases, with 6 bases between them. The CDR3 runs to 10 residues. The germline gives CDR1 DFQATT, CDR2 SNEGSKA (reference sequence). The CDR3 bases are TGCAGTGCTTCGCGATATGGCTACACCTTC. Its protein is CSASRYGYTF.

J is TRBJ2-3 and V is TRBV7-3, with TRBD1 matching over 9 bases. V trimming: 1 base; J trimming: 6 bases; junction bases outside the gene matches: 5. The V gene's germline CDR1 is SGHTA and CDR2 FQGTGA. The CDR3 has 15 amino acids. The CDR3 loop is CASSLMGQGLDTQYF. For the CDR3, the DNA is TGTGCCAGCAGCTTAATGGGACAGGGACTTGATACGCAGTATTTT.

The chain combines TRBV19 with TRBJ2-7; D is ambiguous. The CDR3 loop spans 13 amino acids. The germline gives CDR1 LNHDA, CDR2 SQIVND (reference sequence). V was trimmed by 4 bases and J by 6 bases, leaving 13 bases between them. CDR3 region: CASSTGALLEQYF. The DNA for the CDR3 is TGTGCCAGTAGTACCGGAGCGTTGCTCGAGCAGTACTTC. Combining the CDR3 with reference TRBV19 and TRBJ2-7 gives the whole variable domain DGGITQSPKYLFRKEGQNVTLSCEQNLNHDAMYWYRQDPGQGLRLIYYSQIVNDFQKGDIAEGYSVSREKKESFPLTVTSAQKNPTAFYLCASSTGALLEQYFGPGTRLTVT.

A remark on this clone: The junction differs from germline at one of its ends, possibly a read error. The sample carries other DNA sequences with the same CDR3. J is TRBJ1-2 and V is TRBV7-9, with no clear D. The CDR3 contains 16 residues. CDR1 is SEHNR and CDR2 is FQNEAQ in the germline V gene (reference sequence). The CDR3 DNA reads as TGTGCTAGCAGCTTAGCGGCAGCAACCTCTAACTATGGCTACACCTTC. It is translated as CASSLAAATSNYGYTF.

The chain recombines TRBV24-1 with TRBJ2-5; 9 nucleotides line up with TRBD2. Germline-derived CDR1 and CDR2 are KGHDR and SFDVKD. J gave up 0 bases and V 5 bases, and 3 bases lay outside the gene matches. CDR3 size: 15 residues. The CDR3: CATSGASGNQETQYF. The CDR3 DNA is TGTGCCACCAGTGGGGCTAGCGGGAACCAAGAGACCCAGTACTTC.

The genes are TRBV7-9 and TRBJ2-7; D is perhaps TRBD1 (7 bases). Germline CDR1 is SEHNR and CDR2 is FQNEAQ (reference sequence). V lost 3 bases and J lost 2, with 14 bases in between. The CDR3 loop spans 15 amino acids. The CDR3 sequence is CASSFSGDRAYEQYF. As DNA, the CDR3 is TGTGCCAGCAGCTTTAGCGGCGACAGGGCCTACGAGCAGTACTTC.

The gene calls are TRBV19 and TRBJ2-5, with 7 bases fitting TRBD2. CDR3 length: 15 amino acids. Germline V lookup: CDR1 LNHDA, CDR2 SQIVND (reference sequence). Trimming at V came to 3 bases and at J to 4 bases, leaving 8 bases not matched to a gene. CDR3: CASSIGGGPRETQYF. The CDR3, as DNA: TGTGCCAGTAGTATCGGGGGAGGGCCTCGAGAGACCCAGTACTTC.

This chain joins TRBV3-1 (or the pseudogene TRBV3-2) and TRBJ2-1, with TRBD2 identical over 8 bases. The germline gives CDR1 LGHDT, CDR2 YNNKEL (reference sequence). V shed 0 bases and J 5 bases; nucleotides not matched to a gene: 21. CDR3 length: 21 residues. The CDR3 DNA reads as TGTGCCAGCAGCCAAGATGGGGCGGGAGGACTAGCTTTAAGAGCGCACAATGAGCAGTTCTTC. Its translation: CASSQDGAGGLALRAHNEQFF.

The gene calls are TRBV21-1 and TRBJ2-3; TRBD1, the D gene given by the table, was not confirmed from the DNA. TRBV21-1 is marked as a pseudogene. There are 16 residues in the CDR3. CDR3 residues: CASNILPDRYTDTQYF. As DNA, the CDR3 is TGTGCCAGCAACATACTTCCGGACAGGTACACAGATACGCAGTATTTT.

The chain is built from TRBV9 and TRBJ1-6, with D possibly being TRBD1 (6 bases). V lost 2 bases, J lost 3 bases, and 9 bases lay in between. CDR1 and CDR2 from the germline V gene are SGDLS and YYNGEE. This CDR3 contains 15 residues. The CDR3 is CASSVEDSYNSPLHF. The CDR3 DNA reads TGTGCCAGCAGCGTCGAGGACAGCTATAATTCACCCCTCCACTTT. The variable domain in full, completed from reference TRBV9 and TRBJ1-6, reads DSGVTQTPKHLITATGQRVTLRCSPRSGDLSVYWYQQSLDQGLQFLIQYYNGEERAKGNILERFSAQQFPDLHSELNLSSLELGDSALYFCASSVEDSYNSPLHFGNGTRLTVT.

The CDR3 sequence: CASSWGQGASYNEQFF. In DNA, the CDR3 is TGTGCCAGCAGTTGGGGACAGGGGGCTTCCTACAATGAGCAGTTCTTC. The rearrangement uses TRBV5-4 and TRBJ2-1, with TRBD1 identical over 12 bases. With 5 bases clipped from V and 1 base from J, the junction kept 4 bases outside the gene matches. CDR1 is SGHNT, CDR2 YYREEE, per germline (reference sequence). This CDR3 contains 16 residues.

The chain employs TRBV5-5 and TRBJ2-4, with D uncertain. Looked up from germline, CDR1 is SGHKS and CDR2 is YYEKEE (reference sequence). The V end was cut by 4 bases, the J end by 1 base, with 15 bases between. This CDR3 has 16 residues. The CDR3 nucleotides read TGTGCCAGCAGCCCGGGCGATGGAAGGGCCAAAAACATTCAGTACTTC. Protein sequence: CASSPGDGRAKNIQYF.